This T cell receptor beta chain appears in the sequencing data of a study of CD8 T cells in Susac syndrome (dated by TCRdb to about 2019). Regarding the study in general: The study used repertoire sequencing to test whether antigen drove CD8+ T cell activation and differentiation in Susac syndrome. The clonality of the CD8+ T cell repertoire was compared across over 9 healthy donors, around 14 Susac syndrome patients and roughly 16 multiple sclerosis patients.

The full study reports these points: The study acknowledged that relatively few individuals were included in the TCR sequencing and HLA analysis.

About this clonotype: Which antigen it targets is not known. It has no much larger one-base neighbor in the sample; base qualities were not kept.

RNA was extracted using the RNeasy kit, and roughly 0.5 to 1 microgram was reverse transcribed with random hexamers. TCR beta CDR3 regions were amplified with the immunoSEQ multiplex PCR assay covering 54 Vbeta and 13 Jbeta segments. PCR amplification bias was corrected using a synthetic template baseline for primer optimization and computational correction. Under the source paper's analysis protocol: Only productive sequences were kept, with reads annotated to V, D and J genes according to IMGT and analyzed in immunoSEQ Analyzer. Clonality was computed as one minus Shannon entropy normalized by log2 of the number of productive unique sequences. Public and private clones were assessed among the 100 most prevalent clones of each patient and control. Susac-specific clones were defined as absent from healthy and MS cohorts, 800 to 1,200 published viral clones and other ImmuneACCESS disease sequences. TCRdb reprocessed the public reads (quality trimming at Q25 with fastp, clone calling with MiXCR) and kept in-frame beta chains. Every CDR3 protein is listed once, alongside the most common genes and DNA of its rows. Here the V and J calls rest on TCRdb's processing, not on the authors' analysis. The sample table lists approximately 90,000 distinct CDR3 sequences, 90% to 95% of them with a count of one. Over 0.25% of the sample belongs to the ten largest clones.

V is pared back by 2 bases and J by 6 bases, with 14 bases lying between the germline termini. The CDR3, from cysteine to phenylalanine, totals 15 residues. Only the CDR3 region is kept as DNA, spanning 45 bases read in frame from base 1. Peripheral blood CD8+ and CD4+ T cells from healthy donors, Susac syndrome patients and multiple sclerosis patients were profiled by high-throughput TCR beta sequencing. Healthy donors were age- and sex-matched controls. Bulk CD8+ and CD4+ T cells were purified magnetically by negative isolation, whereas CD8+ TEMRA cells were enriched by FACS. Blood was drawn into EDTA tubes, processed within 24 hours, and PBMCs were isolated by density gradient centrifugation. PBMCs intended for TCR sequencing were cryopreserved in liquid nitrogen and thawed later in a water bath at 37 degrees C. The sorted or isolated CD4+, CD8+ and CD8+ TEMRA cells had a purity of 90% or higher.

The V gene is TRBV12-3 or TRBV12-4 and the J gene is TRBJ1-5; TRBD1 is possibly the D segment (6 matching bases). The sequence derives from a human donor in good health. The sample comprised CD8+ T cells from PBMCs. Read as DNA, the sequence is TGTGCCAGCAGTTTAATGGCGGGGGGCAGTCAGCCCCAGCATTTT. Its product reads: CASSLMAGGSQPQHF.